The text below deals with one TCR beta chain. Antigen specificity is unknown. TCRdb ran MiXCR on the RT-PCR reads and lists one entry per CDR3 protein. This sample has about 520,000 distinct CDR3 sequences, with around 7.7% found just once. The CDR3 is 13 amino acids. V lost 3 bases and J lost 5, with 11 bases in between. The sample belongs to a study of response to subunit inactivated influenza vaccine. Regarding the study as a whole: It was the authors' suggestion that each seasonal influenza vaccination recruits few new T cells.

The receptor's source is a man aged 50 to 75 who received an inactivated influenza vaccine. The sample consisted of PBMCs from blood, taken around 25 months after vaccination. The chain is built from TRBV12-3 or TRBV12-4 and TRBJ2-7; possibly TRBD1 or TRBD2 for D (5 bases each). CDR3 in amino acids: CASSFGGRNEQYF. The CDR3 DNA is TGTGCCAGCAGTTTTGGGGGTCGGAACGAGCAGTACTTC.